The 5 T cell receptor beta chains in this list originate from one sample, sequenced in a study of blood T cell repertoires in COVID-19. The method was immunoSEQ multiplex PCR; TCRdb's version includes in-frame clones alone and lacks a portion of them. The data hold 200,000 to 300,000 clones, with around 87% observed a single time. Sequencing was carried out using peripheral blood. These receptors all come from a woman in her 50s with acute or convalescent COVID-19.

The V call is TRBV24-1, the J call TRBJ2-3; 7 nucleotides agree with TRBD2. The CDR3 consists of 17 residues. Germline V gene sequence: CDR1 KGHDR, CDR2 SFDVKD. Trimming cost V 2 bases and J 3 bases; bases outside gene matches: 10. The CDR3 sequence: CATSDSVGRERTDTQYF. CDR3 nucleotides: TGTGCCACCAGTGATTCGGTTGGGCGGGAGAGGACAGATACGCAGTATTTT.

This chain's CDR3 is CASSSIFRGYNSPLHF. The CDR3 DNA sequence: TGTGCCAGCAGCTCAATTTTCAGGGGATATAATTCACCCCTCCACTTT. The chain combines TRBV7-2 with TRBJ1-6; a weak D match, TRBD1 (6 bases). V was trimmed by 4 bases and J by 4 bases, leaving 14 bases between them. Germline V gives CDR1 SGHTA, CDR2 FQGNSA. The CDR3 is 16 amino acids.

This clone was picked up one time. The J gene is TRBJ1-2, the V gene TRBV9; no clear D. Germline V gene data show CDR1 as SGDLS and CDR2 as YYNGEE. The CDR3 sequence is 14 residues long. Trimming cost V 0 bases and J 4 bases, with 10 bases left between them. CDR3 nucleotide sequence: TGTGCCAGCAGCGTAGAAGCAGGCTCCTATGGCTACACCTTC. It is translated as CASSVEAGSYGYTF.

This chain links TRBV5-1 with TRBJ2-5; 9 nucleotides agree with TRBD2. The length of the CDR3 is 14 residues. J gave up 4 bases and V 2 bases, and 3 bases lay outside the gene matches. Per the germline V gene, CDR1 is SGHRS and CDR2 is YFSETQ. The chain's CDR3 is CASSLAGGRETQYF. The CDR3 coding sequence is TGCGCCAGCAGCTTAGCGGGAGGCCGAGAGACCCAGTACTTC.

This chain uses TRBV5-1 with TRBJ2-3; 8 bases are a match to TRBD2. Trimming removed 0 bases from V and 1 base from J; junction bases left unmatched: 13. Germline V gene data show CDR1 as SGHRS and CDR2 as YFSETQ. There are 19 residues in the CDR3. Here the CDR3 DNA reads TGCGCCAGCAGCTTGGTGCTTAGCGGGATTGGTATGCGCACAGATACGCAGTATTTT. As protein: CASSLVLSGIGMRTDTQYF.